This entry concerns a single T cell receptor beta chain. This sample was included in a study of preoperative IRX-2 immunotherapy in early breast cancer. Specified treatment: preoperative locoregional IRX-2 cytokine immunotherapy. Patients received preoperative, locoregional IRX-2 cytokine immunotherapy in a phase Ib study. This table comes from immunoSEQ multiplex PCR, and its TCRdb copy is limited to in-frame clones, with some not included. Among 90,000 to 100,000 clones listed, roughly 85% were seen once. The CDR3 has 15 amino acids. The J segment lost 3 bases and the V segment lost 7 bases, leaving 9 bases of the junction unmatched. CDR1 and CDR2 from the germline V gene are LNHDA and SQIVND (reference sequence).

The rearrangement joins TRBV19 to TRBJ2-1, with 7 bases lining up with TRBD2. The clonotype originates from a human donor with breast cancer. The sample here was tumor tissue, taken after IRX-2 immunotherapy. In DNA form, the CDR3 reads TGTGCCAGTACCAGGACTATAGCGGGCTACAATGAGCAGTTCTTC. It codes for CASTRTIAGYNEQFF.